This TCR beta chain derives from a study of blood T cell repertoires in COVID-19. V was pared by 4 bases and J by 2 bases, with 15 bases between. Germline CDR1 and CDR2: MNHEY and SMNVEV (reference sequence). The CDR3 covers 15 residues. Source study methods: Quantification of nucleated cells was approximated via reference gene primer amplification. Only in-frame clones appear in the TCRdb table, and some are missing; sequencing was by immunoSEQ multiplex PCR. V and J calls and clone size are those listed in that table; D and trimming were worked out from the DNA. Of just over 25,000 clones in the sample, nearly 90% were seen once.

The specimen was peripheral blood. The clonotype comes from a man aged 65-85 years with acute or convalescent COVID-19. The chain is built from TRBV27 and TRBJ2-7, with D possibly TRBD2 on 6 matching bases. CDR3 in DNA: TGTGCCAGCAGTTGGGGAGAAGGAGGGGCCTACGAGCAGTACTTC. Translation gives CASSWGEGGAYEQYF.